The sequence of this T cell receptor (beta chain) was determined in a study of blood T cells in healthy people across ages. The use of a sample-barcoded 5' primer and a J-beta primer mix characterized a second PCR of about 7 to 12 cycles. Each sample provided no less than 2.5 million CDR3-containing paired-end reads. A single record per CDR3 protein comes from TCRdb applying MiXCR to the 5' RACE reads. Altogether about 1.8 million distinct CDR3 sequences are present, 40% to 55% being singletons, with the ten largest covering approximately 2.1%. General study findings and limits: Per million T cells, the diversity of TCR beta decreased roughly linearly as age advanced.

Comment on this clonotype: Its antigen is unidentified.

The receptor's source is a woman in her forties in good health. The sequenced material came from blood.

The CDR3 protein is CATSESGAGSYEQYF. For the CDR3, the DNA is TGTGCCACCAGTGAGTCCGGGGCAGGCTCCTACGAGCAGTACTTC. The chain combines TRBV24-1 with TRBJ2-7; D possibly uses TRBD1 or TRBD2 (5 bases each). The CDR3 is 15 amino acids. The germline CDR1 and CDR2 sequences are KGHDR and SFDVKD. V was trimmed by 4 bases and J by 0 bases, leaving 12 bases between them.